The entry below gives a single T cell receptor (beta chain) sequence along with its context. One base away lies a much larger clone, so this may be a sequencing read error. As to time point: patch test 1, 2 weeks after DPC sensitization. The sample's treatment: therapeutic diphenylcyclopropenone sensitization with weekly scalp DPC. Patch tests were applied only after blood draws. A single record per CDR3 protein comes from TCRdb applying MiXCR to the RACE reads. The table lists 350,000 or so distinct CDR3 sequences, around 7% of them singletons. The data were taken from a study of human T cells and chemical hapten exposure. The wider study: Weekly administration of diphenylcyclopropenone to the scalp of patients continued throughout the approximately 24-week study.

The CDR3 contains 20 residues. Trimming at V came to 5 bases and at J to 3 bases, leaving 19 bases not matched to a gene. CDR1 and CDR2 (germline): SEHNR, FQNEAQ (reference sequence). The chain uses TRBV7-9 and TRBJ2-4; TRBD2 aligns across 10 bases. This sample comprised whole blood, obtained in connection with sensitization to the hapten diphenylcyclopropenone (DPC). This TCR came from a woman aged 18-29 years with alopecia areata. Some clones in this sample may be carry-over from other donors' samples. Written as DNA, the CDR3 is TGTGCCAGCAGCCACATGCTGGCTAGCGGGGGTCTATTAGTCAAAAACATTCAGTACTTC. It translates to CASSHMLASGGLLVKNIQYF.